These T cell receptor beta chains were read from a single sample in a study of T cell responses to AZD1222 COVID-19 vaccine. Libraries were prepared by immunoSEQ multiplex PCR; TCRdb keeps only in-frame clonotypes and omits some of them. The sample has 130,000 to 150,000 clones; around nine tenths are singletons. The sample here was peripheral blood, taken on day 0 of MenACWY control vaccination. These receptors came from an adult in good health. The CDR3 runs from the conserved cysteine through the conserved F or W. A D gene is named only where the DNA matches it firmly. Only part of the rows carry a size: once, few, many, or a class if the clone is expanded.

V gene	clone size	D gene	J gene	CDR3 length	CDR3 protein	CDR3 DNA
TRBV6-6	NA	TRBD1	TRBJ1-2	15	CASSLRDRVAYGYTF	TGTGCCAGCAGTCTCCGGGACAGGGTAGCCTATGGCTACACCTTC
TRBV7-9	NA	TRBD1	TRBJ1-5	16	CASSSWDRGSNQPQHF	TGTGCCAGCAGCTCTTGGGACAGGGGAAGCAATCAGCCCCAGCATTTT
TRBV13	once	NA	TRBJ2-2	17	CASSLSPNYPNTGELFF	TGTGCCAGCAGCTTAAGTCCTAACTACCCGAACACCGGGGAGCTGTTTTTT
TRBV9	NA	NA	TRBJ2-7	15	CASSYRDEDPYEQYF	TGTGCCAGCAGCTACCGGGACGAGGATCCCTACGAGCAGTACTTC
TRBV15	NA	TRBD1	TRBJ1-2	15	CATSRVYQGGYGYTF	TGTGCCACCAGCAGAGTATACCAGGGGGGGTATGGCTACACCTTC
TRBV4-2	NA	NA	TRBJ1-6	16	CASSQERSSYNSPLHF	TGTGCCAGCAGCCAAGAGAGGAGCTCCTATAATTCACCCCTCCACTTT
TRBV11-2	once	TRBD2	TRBJ2-7	13	CASSLAGLYEQYF	TGTGCCAGCAGCCTAGCGGGGCTATACGAGCAGTACTTC
TRBV6-5	NA	NA	TRBJ1-1	11	CASRQGAEAFF	TGTGCCAGCAGGCAGGGCGCTGAAGCTTTCTTT
TRBV6-5	NA	NA	TRBJ2-7	11	CASSSEYEQYF	TGTGCCAGCAGTTCCGAGTACGAGCAGTACTTC
TRBV19	NA	TRBD1	TRBJ1-6	16	CASSARTGLYNSPLHF	TGTGCCAGTAGTGCCCGGACAGGGCTGTATAATTCACCCCTCCACTTT
TRBV7-9	NA	NA	TRBJ1-6	17	CASSTSRREGERSPLHF	TGTGCCAGCAGCACGTCGAGGAGAGAAGGTGAGAGATCACCCCTCCACTTT
TRBV6-5	NA	NA	TRBJ1-2	14	CASSSPATFGGYTF	TGTGCCAGCAGTTCCCCTGCCACGTTCGGAGGCTACACCTTC
TRBV5-5	once	NA	TRBJ1-6	14	CASSFDWGRSPLHF	TGTGCCAGCAGCTTCGACTGGGGGAGGTCACCCCTCCACTTT
TRBV2	NA	TRBD1	TRBJ1-1	14	CASGKQGRGTEAFF	TGTGCCAGCGGAAAACAGGGGAGGGGCACTGAAGCTTTCTTT
TRBV5-1	NA	NA	TRBJ2-1	14	CASSLGTLYNEQFF	TGCGCCAGCAGCTTGGGGACACTGTACAATGAGCAGTTCTTC
TRBV4-2	NA	TRBD1	TRBJ1-5	17	CASSQGVQGAVRQPQHF	TGTGCCAGCAGCCAAGGTGTTCAGGGGGCTGTGCGTCAGCCCCAGCATTTT
TRBV10-3	NA	TRBD1	TRBJ1-4	19	CAISESQKIGGPDREKLFF	TGTGCCATCAGTGAGTCACAGAAGATAGGGGGCCCAGATCGTGAAAAACTGTTTTTT
TRBV5-1	NA	TRBD1	TRBJ1-2	15	CASSETGALLYGYTF	TGCGCCAGCAGCGAAACAGGGGCCCTGCTTTATGGCTACACCTTC
TRBV13	NA	NA	TRBJ1-5	12	CASSLGPGRRHF	TGTGCCAGCAGCTTAGGCCCAGGGCGAAGACATTTT
TRBV5-1	NA	NA	TRBJ2-2	16	CASSLELGRNTGELFF	TGCGCCAGCAGCTTGGAACTGGGACGAAACACCGGGGAGCTGTTTTTT
TRBV10-3	NA	TRBD1	TRBJ1-3	15	CAISGQGVSGNTIYF	TGTGCCATCAGCGGACAGGGGGTGTCTGGAAACACCATATATTTT
TRBV6-5	NA	TRBD1	TRBJ2-5	16	CASSYARQGAGETQYF	TGTGCCAGCAGTTACGCGAGACAGGGGGCCGGAGAGACCCAGTACTTC
TRBV2	NA	NA	TRBJ1-1	12	CAIGPGRAEAFF	TGTGCCATCGGTCCGGGCCGGGCTGAAGCTTTCTTT
TRBV2	NA	NA	TRBJ2-1	13	CASGGTSYNEQFF	TGTGCCAGCGGGGGAACCTCCTACAATGAGCAGTTCTTC
TRBV5-5	NA	TRBD1	TRBJ1-5	14	CASSTGTGGQPQHF	TGTGCCAGCAGCACCGGGACAGGAGGGCAGCCCCAGCATTTT
TRBV3-1/TRBV3-2	few	TRBD2	TRBJ2-7	14	CASSLTGLDYEQYF	TGTGCCAGCAGCCTGACTGGACTAGACTACGAGCAGTACTTC
TRBV29-1	few	NA	TRBJ1-1	11	CSALENTEAFF	TGCAGCGCGCTCGAGAACACTGAAGCTTTCTTT
TRBV27	NA	NA	TRBJ2-7	13	CASSFGALAKQYF	TGTGCCAGCAGTTTTGGGGCTCTAGCCAAGCAGTACTTC
TRBV10-2	NA	NA	TRBJ2-2	15	CAIRDLRMNTGELFF	TGCGCCATCAGAGACCTACGAATGAACACCGGGGAGCTGTTTTTT
TRBV2	NA	NA	TRBJ1-1	13	CASSGQPNTEAFF	TGTGCCAGCAGCGGGCAGCCGAACACTGAAGCTTTCTTT
TRBV6-5	once	NA	TRBJ2-3	14	CASRTGWSTDTQYF	TGTGCCAGCAGGACAGGCTGGAGCACAGATACGCAGTATTTT
TRBV11-2	once	NA	TRBJ1-1	15	CASSFFRQLNTEAFF	TGTGCCAGCAGCTTTTTCAGGCAGTTAAACACTGAAGCTTTCTTT
TRBV30	NA	NA	TRBJ2-6	17	CAWRRGRVSSGANVLTF	TGTGCCTGGAGAAGGGGTCGCGTATCCTCTGGGGCCAACGTCCTGACTTTC
TRBV28	NA	NA	TRBJ1-6	12	CASSSPNSPLHF	TGTGCCAGCTCCAGCCCGAATTCACCCCTCCACTTT
TRBV29-1	NA	NA	TRBJ2-7	13	CSASGLAKSEQYF	TGCAGCGCATCGGGACTCGCTAAAAGCGAGCAGTACTTC
TRBV11-2	NA	NA	TRBJ1-6	17	CASSSLRGGPRRSPLHF	TGTGCCAGCAGCTCACTGCGGGGGGGGCCTCGTAGGTCACCCCTCCACTTT
TRBV7-9	NA	NA	TRBJ2-3	16	CASSLGGIEFKDTQYF	TGTGCCAGCAGCTTAGGGGGGATCGAGTTTAAAGATACGCAGTATTTT
TRBV6-1	NA	NA	TRBJ1-3	16	CASSERGPGKGNTIYF	TGTGCCAGCAGTGAGAGGGGCCCAGGGAAAGGAAACACCATATATTTT
TRBV18	NA	NA	TRBJ1-4	15	CASSPPQGEVGKLFF	TGTGCCAGCTCACCTCCACAGGGTGAGGTTGGAAAACTGTTTTTT
TRBV9	few	NA	TRBJ2-2	16	CASSAGQQANTGELFF	TGTGCCAGCAGCGCCGGACAGCAGGCGAACACCGGGGAGCTGTTTTTT
TRBV27	NA	TRBD2	TRBJ2-5	16	CASSLYQRGAQETQYF	TGTGCCAGCAGTTTATACCAGCGGGGGGCGCAAGAGACCCAGTACTTC
TRBV6-1	once	NA	TRBJ1-5	13	CASSDRMDQPQHF	TGTGCCAGCAGTGACAGGATGGATCAGCCCCAGCATTTT
TRBV5-1	NA	TRBD1	TRBJ2-2	14	CASSGTGGTGELFF	TGCGCCAGCAGCGGGACAGGAGGAACCGGGGAGCTGTTTTTT
TRBV30	NA	TRBD1	TRBJ1-6	16	CACDRGSASNYSPLHF	TGTGCCTGCGACAGGGGGTCTGCGTCGAATTATTCACCCCTCCACTTT
TRBV2	NA	TRBD1	TRBJ1-6	16	CASSRSRTGYNSPLHF	TGTGCCAGCAGCCGCTCTCGGACAGGTTATAATTCACCCCTCCACTTT
TRBV29-1	NA	NA	TRBJ2-2	12	CSVSGVTGELFF	TGCAGCGTCAGCGGAGTCACCGGGGAGCTGTTTTTT
TRBV5-1	NA	NA	TRBJ1-5	14	CASSPTGSNQPQHF	TGCGCCAGCAGCCCGACCGGGTCCAATCAGCCCCAGCATTTT
TRBV6-5	NA	NA	TRBJ1-5	14	CASRQGPINQPQHF	TGTGCCAGCAGACAGGGCCCTATCAATCAGCCCCAGCATTTT
TRBV7-3	NA	NA	TRBJ1-1	14	CASSATASNTEAFF	TGTGCCAGCAGCGCGACAGCGTCGAACACTGAAGCTTTCTTT
TRBV28	NA	NA	TRBJ1-4	14	CASSFHRESEKLFF	TGTGCCAGCAGTTTTCACAGGGAGAGCGAAAAACTGTTTTTT
TRBV19	few	NA	TRBJ2-2	13	CASSIGVTGELFF	TGTGCCAGTAGTATCGGAGTCACCGGGGAGCTGTTTTTT
TRBV19	NA	NA	TRBJ1-5	14	CASRKTGSNQPQHF	TGTGCCAGTCGTAAGACAGGAAGCAATCAGCCCCAGCATTTT
TRBV30	NA	NA	TRBJ2-7	14	CAWRGTDIYYEQYF	TGTGCCTGGAGGGGGACGGACATCTACTACGAGCAGTACTTC
TRBV27	NA	NA	TRBJ2-4	15	CASRTQGGVGDIQYF	TGTGCCAGCAGAACCCAAGGGGGGGTTGGGGACATTCAGTACTTC
TRBV6-1	once	NA	TRBJ1-2	15	CASSESLGANYGYTF	TGTGCCAGCAGTGAATCCCTAGGAGCTAACTATGGCTACACCTTC